This TCR beta chain came from a study of blood T cell repertoires in COVID-19. Across the study: Sources were T cells, B-cell-depleted T cells, or PBMCs; the material itself was cDNA or gDNA.

CDR1 and CDR2 from the germline V gene are MNHNS and SASEGT. This CDR3 comprises 14 residues. Trimming shortened V by 1 base and J by 3 bases, and 7 bases separated the two germline ends. Repertoires were generated with immunoSEQ multiplex PCR, while TCRdb's copy carries only in-frame clones and drops some. This sample carries roughly 340,000 clones, more than 70% of them seen once, and the ten largest clones take 6% to 8.5%. Sequenced: peripheral blood. This clonotype was sampled from a woman in her 70s with COVID-19, enrolled during active disease. The genes are TRBV6-1 and TRBJ1-5, with D uncertain. The CDR3 here is CASSEVSYNQPQHF. CDR3 coding DNA: TGTGCCAGCAGTGAAGTGAGTTACAATCAGCCCCAGCATTTT.